The present TCR beta chain was sequenced within a study of cytomegalovirus exposure and HLA in healthy donors. Notes on this clone: What it binds is unknown.

Points from the study as a whole: In a later analysis, at a false discovery rate of 0.05, fewer than 20,000 TCR beta sequences matched HLA alleles. According to a later analysis, most TCR beta chains associated with CMV appeared HLA-restricted.

Use of 60 Vbeta and 13 Jbeta primers characterized the PCR. The data were produced by immunoSEQ multiplex PCR, yet TCRdb's version contains in-frame clones alone and is incomplete. Recorded for this sample: more than 200,000 clones. The CDR3 runs 15 residues. Trimming cost V 1 base and J 7 bases, with 15 bases left between them. CDR1 and CDR2 from the germline V gene are SGHRS and YFSETQ. Donors consisted of healthy bone marrow donors. This receptor was obtained from a woman aged 25 to 45 in good health and CMV-seropositive. Sequencing was performed on PBMCs. This chain uses TRBV5-1 with TRBJ2-1; TRBD2 might be the D (5 bases). The CDR3 region is CASSLPLGSGNEQFF. In DNA, the CDR3 is TGCGCCAGCAGCTTGCCCTTGGGCTCGGGGAATGAGCAGTTCTTC.